One and the same sample provided the 21 T cell receptor beta chains below, sequenced in a study of OX40 agonist ivuxolimab in advanced cancers. Generated by immunoSEQ multiplex PCR, the TCRdb table keeps only in-frame clones and is missing some. The sample has fewer than 18,000 clones, roughly three quarters seen once. The sample in question was CD4+ or CD8+ T cells sorted from blood, obtained in a trial of the OX40 agonist ivuxolimab. Receptors originate from an adult with an advanced solid tumor such as melanoma, head and neck, liver or kidney cancer.

The gene calls are TRBV6-5 and TRBJ2-7; 8 positions match TRBD2. V lost 0 bases to trimming and J lost 3 bases; unmatched junction nucleotides: 1. Germline V gene data show CDR1 as MNHEY and CDR2 as SVGAGI. The CDR3 is made up of 14 amino acids. This CDR3 reads CASSYSAGGYEQYF. The CDR3 DNA sequence: TGTGCCAGCAGTTACTCGGCGGGAGGCTACGAGCAGTACTTC.

By share, this clone ranks as medium-sized (0.01 to 0.1%). The chain carries TRBV14 and TRBJ2-5, with a weak D call TRBD1 (6 bases). There are 16 residues in the CDR3. V lost 1 base and J lost 5, with 17 bases in between. The germline gives CDR1 SGHDN, CDR2 FVKESK. CDR3: CASSQAGGADLETQYF. DNA for the CDR3: TGTGCCAGCAGCCAAGCTGGGGGCGCGGATTTGGAGACCCAGTACTTC.

V and J are TRBV29-1 and TRBJ2-5; no clear D gene. V was trimmed by 4 bases and J by 5 bases, leaving 11 bases between them. Germline V gene sequence: CDR1 SQVTM, CDR2 ANQGSEA. The CDR3 is 12 amino acids. CDR3 amino acids: CSVGGATETQYF. In nucleotides, the CDR3 is TGCAGCGTTGGTGGCGCAACTGAGACCCAGTACTTC.

This chain connects TRBV6-4 to TRBJ2-1, with D possibly TRBD1 on 5 matching bases. The V end was cut by 3 bases, the J end by 9 bases, with 15 bases between. There are 14 residues in the CDR3. In germline, CDR1 is MRHNA, CDR2 SNTAGT. For the CDR3, the DNA is TGTGCCAGCAGTGATACAGGCTCCAGGGCTGAGCAGTTCTTC. Protein sequence: CASSDTGSRAEQFF.

The chain couples TRBV21-1 to TRBJ1-1. TRBV21-1 is a recognized pseudogene. The CDR3 has 15 amino acids. The CDR3 loop is CASSERGGRNTEAFF. The CDR3 nucleotides read TGTGCCAGCAGCGAGCGCGGGGGGCGGAACACTGAAGCTTTCTTT.

This chain joins TRBV19 and TRBJ2-1, with 8 bases identical to TRBD1. The CDR3 has 13 amino acids. The germline V gene encodes CDR1 LNHDA and CDR2 SQIVND (reference sequence). V gave up 3 bases and J gave up 9 bases; unmatched junction bases: 4. DNA of the CDR3: TGTGCCAGTAGTATTACAGGGGGTAGTGAGCAGTTCTTC. It translates to CASSITGGSEQFF.

In this sample, this clone turned up a few times. The chain is built from TRBV19 and TRBJ2-1; no clear D. CDR1 and CDR2 from the germline V gene are LNHDA and SQIVND (reference sequence). V was shortened by 5 bases and J by 3 bases, with 8 bases between the two germline ends. This CDR3 region has 13 residues. The CDR3 DNA reads TGTGCCAGTAGTTCTTCAGTCTACAATGAGCAGTTCTTC. Protein: CASSSSVYNEQFF.

This clone was detected many times. V is TRBV7-2 and J is TRBJ2-7, with TRBD2 matching over 7 bases. Germline assignment: CDR1 SGHTA and CDR2 FQGNSA. Trimming removed 4 bases from V and 7 bases from J; junction bases left unmatched: 10. The CDR3 is 14 residues long. The CDR3 protein is CASSYDPGGIEQYF. The CDR3 DNA is TGTGCCAGCAGCTACGACCCGGGGGGTATAGAGCAGTACTTC.

The V gene is TRBV28, the J gene TRBJ1-1; 7 bases fit TRBD1. Germline lookup yields CDR1 MDHEN and CDR2 SYDVKM. Trimming cost V 10 bases and J 3 bases; bases outside gene matches: 11. This CDR3 comprises 14 residues. CDR3 in DNA: TGTGCCACCCAGGTAGGGGGCGGGTACACTGAAGCTTTCTTT. It yields the protein CATQVGGGYTEAFF.

This chain connects TRBV4-1 to TRBJ1-4; D remains unclear. This CDR3 region has 15 residues. Per germline, CDR1 MGHRA and CDR2 YSYEKL. Trimming cost V 0 bases and J 7 bases, with 12 bases left between them. CDR3 amino acids: CASSQDLALSEKLFF. The CDR3 DNA is TGCGCCAGCAGCCAAGATTTAGCGTTATCTGAAAAACTGTTTTTT.

V is TRBV25-1 and J is TRBJ2-1; the D is unclear. The germline CDR1 and CDR2 sequences are MGHDK and SYGVNS. V was cut by 2 bases and J by 10 bases, with 12 bases left in between. The CDR3 length is 13 residues. The CDR3 loop is CASSEIKGIEQFF. The CDR3 coding sequence is TGTGCCAGCAGTGAAATTAAAGGTATAGAGCAGTTCTTC.

This rearrangement joins TRBV19 to TRBJ1-2, with a possible D match to TRBD1 (5 bases). CDR3 length: 12 residues. The germline V gene has CDR1 LNHDA and CDR2 SQIVND (reference sequence). Trimming stripped 3 bases from V and 8 bases from J, with 10 bases between. The CDR3 reads CASSIGGSGYTF. The CDR3 DNA is TGTGCCAGTAGTATCGGGGGATCAGGCTACACCTTC.

This clone was seen just once. The chain links TRBV11-3 to TRBJ2-7; weak D call: TRBD2 (6 bases). This CDR3 is built from 13 residues. Germline V lookup: CDR1 SGHNT, CDR2 YENEEA. Trimming took off 5 bases at V and 4 bases at J, with 12 bases between the two ends. The CDR3 region is CASSARLEYEQYF. The CDR3, as DNA: TGTGCCAGCAGCGCCCGACTAGAATACGAGCAGTACTTC.

CDR3 amino acids: CASRTPDRLEKLFF. The CDR3 nucleotides read TGTGCCAGCAGAACACCCGACCGGTTGGAAAAACTGTTTTTT. The chain employs TRBV13 and TRBJ1-4; D not certain. The CDR3 has 14 residues. The germline V gene encodes CDR1 PRHDT and CDR2 FYEKMQ (reference sequence). The ends were cut back, 6 bases at V and 8 bases at J, with 16 bases in the middle.

J is TRBJ2-7 and V is TRBV6-7; 10 nucleotides match TRBD2. TRBV6-7 is an open reading frame whose function is uncertain. The CDR3 spans 16 residues. Trimming removed 7 bases from V and 0 bases from J; junction bases left unmatched: 9. The CDR3 DNA is TGTGCCAGCAACTCTCCTAGCGGGAGCCGCTCCTACGAGCAGTACTTC. It codes for CASNSPSGSRSYEQYF.

The chain combines TRBV29-1 with TRBJ2-7; maybe TRBD2 (6 bases). The CDR3 consists of 13 residues. Looked up from germline, CDR1 is SQVTM and CDR2 is ANQGSEA. The ends were cut back, 4 bases at V and 0 bases at J, with 10 bases in the middle. As DNA, the CDR3 is TGCAGCGTTGTGGCCGGGAGCTCCTACGAGCAGTACTTC. Its protein is CSVVAGSSYEQYF.

The genes are TRBV30 and TRBJ2-7; 14 nucleotides align to TRBD2. The junction had 4 bases not matched to a gene; V was cut back by 6 bases and J by 3 bases. CDR3 length: 14 residues. Germline V gene lookup returns CDR1 GTSNPN and CDR2 SVGIG (reference sequence). CDR3 sequence (DNA): TGTGCCTGCCACGGGACTAGCGGGAGCTACGAGCAGTACTTC. Its translation: CACHGTSGSYEQYF. Variable domain in full (rest from reference TRBV30 and TRBJ2-7): SQTIHQWPATLVQPVGSPLSLECTVEGTSNPNLYWYRQAAGRGLQLLFYSVGIGQISSEVPQNLSASRPQDRQFILSSKKLLLSDSGFYLCACHGTSGSYEQYFGPGTRLTVT.

The chain combines TRBV28 with TRBJ2-1; the D gene is possibly TRBD1 (5 bases). The CDR3 covers 14 residues. The germline V gene has CDR1 MDHEN and CDR2 SYDVKM. Trimming shortened V by 3 bases and J by 1 base, and 7 bases separated the two germline ends. Written as DNA, the CDR3 is TGTGCCAGCAGTTTGCCAGGGTCCTACAATGAGCAGTTCTTC. This encodes CASSLPGSYNEQFF.

DNA for the CDR3: TGTGCCAGCAGCCAGCCAGGGGGCCTTGGAACTGAAGCTTTCTTT. Amino acid sequence: CASSQPGGLGTEAFF. The chain recombines TRBV7-8 with TRBJ1-1; TRBD1 matches at 8 bases. From germline, CDR1 is SGHVS and CDR2 FQNEAQ. The J segment lost 5 bases and the V segment lost 5 bases, leaving 10 bases of the junction unmatched. The CDR3 runs to 15 residues.

V and J are TRBV9 and TRBJ2-3, with D perhaps TRBD1 or TRBD2 (6 bases each). V was pared by 0 bases and J by 3 bases, with 11 bases between. Germline CDR1 and CDR2: SGDLS and YYNGEE. The CDR3 spans 15 residues. CDR3 DNA: TGTGCCAGCAGCGTAGGGGGGGCCGGGACAGATACGCAGTATTTT. Translating gives CASSVGGAGTDTQYF.

The chain carries TRBV4-1 and TRBJ2-7; D possibly corresponds to TRBD2 (6 bases). V was shortened by 1 base and J by 4 bases, with 11 bases between the two germline ends. The CDR3 is 14 amino acids. Germline lookup yields CDR1 MGHRA and CDR2 YSYEKL. In nucleotides, the CDR3 is TGCGCCAGCAGCCAAGGGGACTCCCGGTACGAGCAGTACTTC. Translated: CASSQGDSRYEQYF.